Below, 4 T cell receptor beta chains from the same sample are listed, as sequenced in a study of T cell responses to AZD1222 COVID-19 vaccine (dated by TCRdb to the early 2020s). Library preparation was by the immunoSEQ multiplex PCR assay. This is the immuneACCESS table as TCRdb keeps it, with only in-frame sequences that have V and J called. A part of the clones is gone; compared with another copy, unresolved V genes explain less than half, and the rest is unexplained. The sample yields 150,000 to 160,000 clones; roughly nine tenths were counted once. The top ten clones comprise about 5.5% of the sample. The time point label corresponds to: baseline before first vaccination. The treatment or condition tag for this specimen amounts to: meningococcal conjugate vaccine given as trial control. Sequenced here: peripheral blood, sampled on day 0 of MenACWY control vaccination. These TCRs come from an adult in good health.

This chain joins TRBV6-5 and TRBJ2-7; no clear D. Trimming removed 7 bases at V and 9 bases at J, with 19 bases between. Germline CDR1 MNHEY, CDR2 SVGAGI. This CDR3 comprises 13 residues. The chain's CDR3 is CASKVTPTAGQYV. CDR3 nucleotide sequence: TGTGCCAGCAAGGTGACTCCTACTGCTGGGCAGTACGTC.

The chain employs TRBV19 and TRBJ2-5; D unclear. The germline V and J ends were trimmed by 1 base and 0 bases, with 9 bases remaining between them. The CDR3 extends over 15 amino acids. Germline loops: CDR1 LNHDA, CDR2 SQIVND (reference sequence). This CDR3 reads CASSIGWRYQETQYF. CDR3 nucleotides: TGTGCCAGTAGTATAGGGTGGCGGTACCAAGAGACCCAGTACTTC.

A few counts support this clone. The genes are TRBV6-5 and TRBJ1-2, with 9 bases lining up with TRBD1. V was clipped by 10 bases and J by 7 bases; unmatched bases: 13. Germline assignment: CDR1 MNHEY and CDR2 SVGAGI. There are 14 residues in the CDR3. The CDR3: CAIPLEQGAFGYTF. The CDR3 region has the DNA TGTGCCATCCCTCTCGAACAGGGGGCTTTTGGCTACACCTTC.

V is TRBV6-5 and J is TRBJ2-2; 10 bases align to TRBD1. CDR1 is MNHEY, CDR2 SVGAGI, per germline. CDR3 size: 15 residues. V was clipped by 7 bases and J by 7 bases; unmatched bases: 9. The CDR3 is CASTPLGQGVGELFF. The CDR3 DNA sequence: TGTGCCAGCACCCCCCTCGGACAGGGGGTCGGGGAGCTGTTTTTT.